One sample yielded the 17 T cell receptor beta chains listed below, sequenced in a study of cytomegalovirus exposure and HLA in healthy donors. A multiplex PCR was run with 60 Vbeta primers and 13 Jbeta primers. Clones were sequenced by immunoSEQ multiplex PCR, and TCRdb holds only the in-frame ones, with some missing. The sample consists of about 180,000 clones, 60% to 85% of them appearing once. Material for sequencing was PBMCs. These receptors all come from a male donor in good health and CMV-seronegative.

This chain uses TRBV6-6 with TRBJ2-7; 9 bases agree with TRBD1. Unmatched junction bases numbered 9, after V lost 3 bases and J lost 3 bases. This CDR3 comprises 16 residues. Germline lookup yields CDR1 MNHNY and CDR2 SVGAGI (reference sequence). DNA of the CDR3: TGTGCCAGCAGTTATTCAGGGGTGGGACAGGGCTACGAGCAGTACTTC. Translating gives CASSYSGVGQGYEQYF.

The chain couples TRBV15 to TRBJ1-5; D may be TRBD1 (5 bases). The V gene lost 0 bases and the J gene lost 4 bases, with 10 bases spanning the gap. This CDR3 has 15 amino acids. CDR1 is LNHNV, CDR2 YYDKDF, per germline (reference sequence). The chain's CDR3 is CATSRDRARNQPQHF. The CDR3 nucleotides read TGTGCCACCAGCAGAGACAGGGCGAGGAATCAGCCCCAGCATTTT. Full variable domain (missing parts from reference TRBV15 and TRBJ1-5): DAMVIQNPRYQVTQFGKPVTLSCSQTLNHNVMYWYQQKSSQAPKLLFHYYDKDFNNEADTPDNFQSRRPNTSFCFLDIRSPGLGDTAMYLCATSRDRARNQPQHFGDGTRLSIL.

This rearrangement joins TRBV7-8 to TRBJ2-6, with D possibly being TRBD1 (5 bases). From germline, CDR1 is SGHVS and CDR2 FQNEAQ. The CDR3 length is 16 residues. With 5 bases removed from V and 3 bases from J, the gap between germline ends came to 14 bases. The CDR3 is CASSQPQGYGANVLTF. For the CDR3, the DNA is TGTGCCAGCAGCCAACCGCAGGGATATGGGGCCAACGTCCTGACTTTC.

The chain employs TRBV11-2 and TRBJ2-7, with 11 bases identical to TRBD2. Germline assignment: CDR1 SGHAT and CDR2 FQNNGV. The CDR3 length is 14 residues. V trimming: 3 bases; J trimming: 4 bases; junction bases outside the gene matches: 2. CDR3 region: CASSLGLAVYEQYF. The CDR3, as DNA: TGTGCCAGCAGCTTGGGACTAGCGGTTTACGAGCAGTACTTC.

In this sample, this clone turned up a few times. The chain carries TRBV6-1 and TRBJ1-5; 8 bases are shared with TRBD1. V was clipped by 6 bases and J by 5 bases; unmatched bases: 6. The CDR3 has 14 amino acids. Germline-derived CDR1 and CDR2 are MNHNS and SASEGT. CDR3 coding DNA: TGTGCCAGCAGGCTACAGGGGGAGGATCAGCCCCAGCATTTT. It is translated as CASRLQGEDQPQHF.

The chain joins TRBV29-1 to TRBJ1-2; possible D gene TRBD1, 6 bases. This CDR3 has 14 amino acids. V lost 2 bases, J lost 0 bases, and 10 bases lay in between. Germline V gene lookup returns CDR1 SQVTM and CDR2 ANQGSEA. CDR3 in DNA: TGCAGCGTTGAATTCAGGGGACCTAACTATGGCTACACCTTC. It specifies CSVEFRGPNYGYTF.

The chain combines TRBV28 with TRBJ2-7; D is possibly TRBD1 (5 bases). V was clipped by 5 bases and J by 3 bases, with 8 bases between them. The CDR3 runs to 12 residues. The germline V gene encodes CDR1 MDHEN and CDR2 SYDVKM. CDR3 sequence (DNA): TGTGCCAGCAGTAGACAGCTCTACGAGCAGTACTTC. This codes for CASSRQLYEQYF.

This sequence joins TRBV29-1 and TRBJ2-5; the match to TRBD1 covers 9 bases. The closer fit of TRBJ2-7 to the DNA end suggests the J call may be wrong. The CDR3 is 11 residues long. Germline loops: CDR1 SQVTM, CDR2 ANQGSEA. The CDR3 is CSVGQGNEQYF. CDR3 in DNA: TGCAGCGTGGGACAGGGAAACGAGCAGTACTTC.

The chain is built from TRBV6-6 and TRBJ2-1, with D unclear. CDR1 and CDR2 (germline): MNHNY, SVGAGI (reference sequence). The germline V and J ends were trimmed by 3 bases and 12 bases, with 18 bases remaining between them. The CDR3 loop spans 14 amino acids. The CDR3, as DNA: TGTGCCAGCAGTTATTCACGCGATGGGTCGGGGCAGTTCTTC. This translates into CASSYSRDGSGQFF.

This clone turned up a few times. The chain has TRBV19 and TRBJ1-5; the D is unclear. The CDR3 sequence is 14 residues long. Germline CDR1 and CDR2: LNHDA and SQIVND (reference sequence). V dropped 3 bases and J dropped 6 bases, with 12 bases sitting between them. CDR3 protein: CASSIEGEGQPQHF. The CDR3 DNA reads TGTGCCAGTAGTATTGAGGGAGAAGGTCAGCCCCAGCATTTT.

This rearrangement joins TRBV4-2 to TRBJ2-3, with D possibly being TRBD2 (5 bases). This CDR3 region has 13 residues. Deletions cut 0 bases from V and 8 bases from J, with 9 bases between. The V gene's germline CDR1 is LGHNA and CDR2 YNFKEQ. CDR3 sequence reads: CASSQEGGSTQYF. CDR3 sequence (DNA): TGTGCCAGCAGCCAAGAAGGCGGGTCTACGCAGTATTTT.

The chain employs TRBV28 and TRBJ1-5; D is perhaps TRBD1 (5 bases). The germline V gene has CDR1 MDHEN and CDR2 SYDVKM. This CDR3 contains 18 residues. The ends were cut back, 6 bases at V and 1 base at J, with 22 bases in the middle. This CDR3 reads CASSPDQGGSGSNQPQHF. In DNA form, the CDR3 reads TGTGCCAGCAGCCCAGATCAGGGCGGGAGTGGAAGCAATCAGCCCCAGCATTTT.

This rearrangement joins TRBV7-9 to TRBJ2-7; weak D call: TRBD1 (5 bases). Germline-derived CDR1 and CDR2 are SEHNR and FQNEAQ (reference sequence). The CDR3 runs 15 residues. The V end was cut by 0 bases, the J end by 2 bases, with 11 bases between. CDR3 in DNA: TGTGCCAGCAGCTTAGCGCGCCAGGGTCCCTACGAGCAGTACTTC. Residues: CASSLARQGPYEQYF.

The rearrangement uses TRBV28 and TRBJ2-3, with TRBD2 as a possible D gene (6 bases). Germline CDR1 reads MDHEN; CDR2 reads SYDVKM. This CDR3 comprises 14 residues. V lost 5 bases to trimming and J lost 5 bases, with 14 bases between them. The CDR3 spells CASSHDRDLDTQYF. CDR3 nucleotide sequence: TGTGCCAGCAGTCACGACCGGGACTTAGATACGCAGTATTTT.

The sample holds one count of this clone. This chain uses TRBV19 with TRBJ2-3; TRBD1 matches at 11 bases. V lost 9 bases and J lost 4; bases outside the gene matches: 9. The length of the CDR3 is 15 residues. The germline CDR1 and CDR2 sequences are LNHDA and SQIVND (reference sequence). The CDR3, as DNA: TGTGCCAGCATTCCGGGACAGGGGGTGGCAGATACGCAGTATTTT. Amino acids: CASIPGQGVADTQYF.

As regards this clone: Other DNA sequences of this sample code for an identical CDR3. The chain employs TRBV4-1 and TRBJ1-5, with TRBD1 as a possible D gene (6 bases). The CDR3 has 16 amino acids. The germline gives CDR1 MGHRA, CDR2 YSYEKL. V gave up 1 base and J gave up 0 bases, with 10 bases separating them. CDR3 region: CASSQVGTLSNQPQHF. In nucleotides, the CDR3 is TGCGCCAGCAGCCAAGTCGGGACACTTAGCAATCAGCCCCAGCATTTT.

The chain recombines TRBV5-8 with TRBJ1-5; D gene ambiguous. The CDR3 runs to 13 residues. V lost 0 bases to trimming and J lost 4 bases, with 5 bases between them. Germline assignment: CDR1 SGHTS and CDR2 YDEGEE. DNA for the CDR3: TGTGCCAGCAGCTTGGTTAGAAATCAGCCCCAGCATTTT. Its protein is CASSLVRNQPQHF. Combining the CDR3 with reference TRBV5-8 and TRBJ1-5 gives the whole variable domain EAGVTQSPTHLIKTRGQQATLRCSPISGHTSVYWYQQALGLGLQFLLWYDEGEERNRGNFPPRFSGRQFPNYSSELNVNALELEDSALYLCASSLVRNQPQHFGDGTRLSIL.